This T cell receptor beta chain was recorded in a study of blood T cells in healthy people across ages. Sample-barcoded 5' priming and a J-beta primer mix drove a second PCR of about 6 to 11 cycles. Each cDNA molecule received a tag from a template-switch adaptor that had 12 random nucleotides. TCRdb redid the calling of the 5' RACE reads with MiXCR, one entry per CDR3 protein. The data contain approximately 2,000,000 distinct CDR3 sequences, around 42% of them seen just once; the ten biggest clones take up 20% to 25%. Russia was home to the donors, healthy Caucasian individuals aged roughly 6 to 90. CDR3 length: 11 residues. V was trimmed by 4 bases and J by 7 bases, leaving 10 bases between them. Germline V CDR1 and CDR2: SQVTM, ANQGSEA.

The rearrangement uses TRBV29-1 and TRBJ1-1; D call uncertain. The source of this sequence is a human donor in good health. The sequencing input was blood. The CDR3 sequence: CSVVYSGEAFF. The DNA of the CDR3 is TGCAGCGTTGTGTACAGCGGTGAAGCTTTCTTT.